The T cell receptor (beta chain) under discussion was sequenced for a study of cytomegalovirus exposure and HLA in healthy donors. Whole-study results and caveats: Later analysis placed DRB1 highest and HLA-C lowest in TCR association rates, which differed by HLA locus. HLA restriction was apparent for most CMV-associated TCR beta chains in a later analysis.

The PCR used 60 Vbeta and 13 Jbeta primers. Assay used: immunoSEQ multiplex PCR; TCRdb lists only in-frame clones, some missing. The sample lists hundreds of thousands of clones; about 70% were seen once. This clone has more than one count but fewer than ten. Antigen unknown. Sequenced material: PBMCs. This clonotype originated in a woman between 25 and 40 years old in good health and CMV-seronegative.

The CDR3 sequence is CASGGAYNEQFF. In nucleotides, the CDR3 is TGTGCCAGCGGGGGGGCTTACAATGAGCAGTTCTTC. The chain has TRBV9 and TRBJ2-1; TRBD2 is a possible D gene (7 bases). Trimming removed 7 bases from V and 4 bases from J, with 9 bases in between. CDR3 length: 12 amino acids. Germline V gene data show CDR1 as SGDLS and CDR2 as YYNGEE.